One and the same sample provided the 10 T cell receptor beta chains below, sequenced in a study of CD8 T cells in ankylosing spondylitis. Study conclusions and caveats: Seven to nine highly homologous variants made up a TCR beta motif that seemed to typify ankylosing spondylitis blood.

Via MiXCR, TCRdb re-called the 5' RACE reads, giving one row per CDR3 protein. The data show fewer than 400,000 distinct CDR3 sequences, with under 25% seen just once and 16% held by the top ten. Antigens for these TCRs are unknown. Sequenced input: blood, either unsorted or a sorted T cell fraction (not recorded which). The receptor set was obtained from a male donor with ankylosing spondylitis.

The gene calls are TRBV7-2 and TRBJ1-1; D possibly corresponds to TRBD1 (5 bases). V was shortened by 5 bases and J by 11 bases, with 21 bases between the two germline ends. Germline-derived CDR1 and CDR2 are SGHTA and FQGNSA. The CDR3 loop spans 14 amino acids. The CDR3 DNA reads TGTGCCAGCAGCCTCGGGACGGACGAACACTGGGCTTTCTTT. Encoded protein: CASSLGTDEHWAFF.

V gene TRBV20-1 combines with J gene TRBJ2-1, with 7 bases matching TRBD2. Losses at the gene ends were 6 bases for V and 7 bases for J; bases not matched to a gene: 15. CDR1 and CDR2 from the germline V gene are DFQATT and SNEGSKA (reference sequence). The CDR3 loop spans 15 amino acids. Here the CDR3 reads CSARQASGSGNEQFF. The CDR3 bases are TGCAGTGCACGCCAGGCTAGCGGTAGTGGGAATGAGCAGTTCTTC.

Only one count was recorded for this clonotype. V and J are TRBV5-1 and TRBJ2-5; TRBD2 matches at 12 bases. Trimming took 7 bases from V and 2 from J; bases not matched to a gene: 6. The length of the CDR3 is 15 residues. The germline V gene has CDR1 SGHRS and CDR2 YFSETQ. The CDR3 is CASFAGTSGQETQYF. In nucleotides, the CDR3 is TGCGCCAGCTTTGCCGGGACTAGCGGGCAAGAGACCCAGTACTTC.

The rearrangement joins TRBV7-2 to TRBJ1-1; TRBD1 matches 7 bases. V lost 3 bases and J lost 11; bases outside the gene matches: 18. The V gene's germline CDR1 is SGHTA and CDR2 FQGNSA. This CDR3 is built from 16 residues. CDR3 bases: TGTGCCAGCAGCTTGGTGAGGGGGCTAACGGGCATGAGGGCTTTCTTT. Its translation: CASSLVRGLTGMRAFF.

The table lists this clonotype with a few counts. The rearrangement joins TRBV6-6 to TRBJ2-7; TRBD1 is a possible D gene (5 bases). CDR3 length equals 12 residues. V dropped 5 bases and J dropped 5 bases, with 10 bases sitting between them. Looked up from germline, CDR1 is MNHNY and CDR2 is SVGAGI (reference sequence). The DNA for the CDR3 is TGTGCCAGCAGTAACAGGAACCACGAGCAGTACTTC. This translates into CASSNRNHEQYF.

In its sample, this clonotype was seen a few times. The chain joins TRBV5-1 to TRBJ2-3, with 8 bases that match TRBD1. The trim removed 7 bases at V and 3 bases at J, leaving 10 bases unmatched. CDR1 is SGHRS, CDR2 YFSETQ, per germline. The CDR3 has 15 amino acids. The CDR3 DNA is TGCGCCAGCGGAGGACGGACAGGGTCGACAGATACGCAGTATTTT. It codes for CASGGRTGSTDTQYF.

V usage is TRBV5-4 and J usage is TRBJ2-2; 8 positions agree with TRBD2. This CDR3 comprises 16 residues. V lost 2 bases, J lost 7 bases, and 10 bases stayed unmatched. CDR1 is SGHNT and CDR2 is YYREEE in the germline V gene (reference sequence). The DNA of the CDR3 is TGTGCCAGCAGCTTTCCGGTCAGCGGGAGTGGCGGGGAGCTGTTTTTT. Protein sequence: CASSFPVSGSGGELFF.

This clonotype has more than one count but fewer than ten. The rearrangement links TRBV12-3 or TRBV12-4 to TRBJ2-4, with 7 nucleotides matching TRBD2. The CDR3 runs 16 residues. V lost 6 bases to trimming and J lost 1 base; unmatched junction nucleotides: 9. The CDR3 here is CASSPGTIGAKNIQYF. The CDR3 coding sequence is TGTGCCAGCAGCCCCGGGACTATTGGGGCCAAAAACATTCAGTACTTC.

The V call is TRBV20-1, the J call TRBJ2-2, with D possibly TRBD2 on 6 matching bases. Deletions cut 1 base from V and 2 bases from J, with 14 bases between. The CDR3 runs to 16 residues. Per the germline V gene, CDR1 is DFQATT and CDR2 is SNEGSKA (reference sequence). The CDR3 nucleotides read TGCAGTGCTAGAGCATCGATAGCGGTAAACACCGGGGAGCTGTTTTTT. This codes for CSARASIAVNTGELFF.

This clonotype was seen only a few times. V usage is TRBV6-2 or TRBV6-3 and J usage is TRBJ2-3; D remains ambiguous. V was clipped by 2 bases and J by 8 bases, with 8 bases between them. The CDR3 runs to 12 residues. Germline V gene sequence: CDR1 MNHEY, CDR2 SVGEGT. This CDR3 is CASSYTRATQYF. The CDR3 region has the DNA TGTGCCAGCAGTTACACACGGGCTACGCAGTATTTT.